This T cell receptor beta chain was recorded in a study of shared clonotypes between healthy human individuals. Turning to the study itself: The donors, a couple of women and three men, were aged 18 to 49.

Method: immunoSEQ multiplex PCR; TCRdb's copy keeps in-frame clones and lacks some. Among over a million clones listed, 75% to 80% were seen once. Study-wide findings and caveats: Among donors, sharing of clonotypes was expected to be affected by sequencing depth.

V was cut by 2 bases and J by 0 bases, with 2 bases left in between. CDR1 is SGDLS and CDR2 is YYNGEE in the germline V gene. The CDR3 length is 13 residues. In regard to this clone: Its antigen is currently unknown. In the same sample, other DNA sequences code for this CDR3.

This clonotype was sampled from a man aged 18 to 30 in good health. Some clones in this sample may be carry-over from other donors' samples. This chain joins TRBV9 and TRBJ1-4; no definite D call. Sequenced material: memory CD4+ T cells from PBMCs. Documented subset: CD45RA-negative fraction. For the CDR3, the DNA is TGTGCCAGCAGCGTGGCAACTAATGAAAAACTGTTTTTT. Its protein is CASSVATNEKLFF.